This TCR beta chain stems from a study of radiation and T cells in renal cell carcinoma. Time point here: baseline pretreatment blood. Treatment given: 15 Gy SBRT to primary tumor, nephrectomy 4 weeks later. Radiation-treated patients gave blood at baseline, week 2 and week 4. The CDR3 consists of 13 residues. CDR1 and CDR2 (germline): SGHVS, FQNEAQ. Trimming took off 4 bases at V and 5 bases at J, with 11 bases between the two ends. Measured with immunoSEQ multiplex PCR; TCRdb has only the in-frame clones, and not every one. The table has 140,000 to 150,000 clones, around 90% seen once. Sequencing was performed on blood, taken from a patient whose treatment included radiotherapy and nephrectomy. J is TRBJ2-5 and V is TRBV7-8; no firm D call. The clonotype comes from a woman in her 70s with renal cell carcinoma. This CDR3 reads CASSSRTVETQYF. Written as DNA, the CDR3 is TGTGCCAGCAGCTCAAGGACCGTGGAGACCCAGTACTTC.